The following is a T cell receptor (beta chain) sequence with its context. Looked up from germline, CDR1 is LNHDA and CDR2 is SQIVND (reference sequence). Between the trimmed V and J ends, which lost 5 bases and 6 bases, there was a span of 16 bases. This CDR3 has 15 amino acids. These data come from a study of T cell changes during pregnancy in multiple sclerosis. Assay: immunoSEQ multiplex PCR; the TCRdb copy retains only in-frame clones and omits some. The sample includes 40,000 to 60,000 clones, around 93% of them seen just once. The material sequenced was CD8+ T cells from peripheral blood mononuclear cells, taken in the first trimester of pregnancy. The rearrangement joins TRBV19 to TRBJ1-4; D remains unclear. The origin of this receptor is a female donor with multiple sclerosis, enrolled in a pregnancy study. The CDR3 DNA sequence: TGTGCCAGTAGTTCGACCGGGGATTCGGATGAAAAACTGTTTTTT. It yields the protein CASSSTGDSDEKLFF.